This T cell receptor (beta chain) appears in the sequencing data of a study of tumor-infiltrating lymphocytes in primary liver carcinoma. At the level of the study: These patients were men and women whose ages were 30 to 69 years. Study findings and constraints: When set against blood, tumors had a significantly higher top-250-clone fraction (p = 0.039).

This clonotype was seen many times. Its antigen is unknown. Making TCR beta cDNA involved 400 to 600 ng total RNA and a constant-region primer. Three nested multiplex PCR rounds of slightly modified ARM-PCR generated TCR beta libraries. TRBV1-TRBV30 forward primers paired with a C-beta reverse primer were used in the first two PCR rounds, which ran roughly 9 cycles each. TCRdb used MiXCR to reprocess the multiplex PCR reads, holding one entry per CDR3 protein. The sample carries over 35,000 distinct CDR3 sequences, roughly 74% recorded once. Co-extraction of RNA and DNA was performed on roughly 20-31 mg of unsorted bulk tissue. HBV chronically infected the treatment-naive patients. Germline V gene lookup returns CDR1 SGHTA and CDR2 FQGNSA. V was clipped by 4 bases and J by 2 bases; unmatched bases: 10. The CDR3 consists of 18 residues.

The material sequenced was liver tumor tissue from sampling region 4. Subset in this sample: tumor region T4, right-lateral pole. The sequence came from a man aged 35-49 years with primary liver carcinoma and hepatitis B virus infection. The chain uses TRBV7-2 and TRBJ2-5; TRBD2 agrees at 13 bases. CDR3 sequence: CASSSPPGTSGIQETQYF. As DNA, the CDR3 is TGTGCCAGCAGCTCTCCTCCCGGGACTAGCGGGATTCAAGAGACCCAGTACTTC.